This entry concerns a single T cell receptor (beta chain). These data come from a study of blood T cell repertoires in COVID-19. Across the study: Both acute and convalescent COVID-19 samples were obtained from the United States, Italy and Spain. T cells, B-cell-depleted T cells, or PBMCs provided the cDNA or gDNA that served as material.

Germline-derived CDR1 and CDR2 are SGHAT and FQNNGV. The trim removed 5 bases at V and 6 bases at J, leaving 12 bases unmatched. The CDR3 is made up of 16 amino acids. Original methodology: Reference gene primer amplification in the assay estimated nucleated cell counts. Some clones are missing from TCRdb's copy, which holds only in-frame ones; the method was immunoSEQ multiplex PCR. The DNA was the basis for D and trimming; V, J and clone size are from that table. The sample holds under 350,000 clones, roughly four fifths seen once. The rearrangement uses TRBV11-2 and TRBJ2-1; TRBD2 matches 8 bases. The sequencing sample was made of peripheral blood. The sequence derives from a woman in her forties or fifties who had recovered from COVID-19. The CDR3 DNA follows: TGTGCCAGCAGCCGCGACTCGGTAGCGGGACGCAATGAGCAGTTCTTC. Translated: CASSRDSVAGRNEQFF.